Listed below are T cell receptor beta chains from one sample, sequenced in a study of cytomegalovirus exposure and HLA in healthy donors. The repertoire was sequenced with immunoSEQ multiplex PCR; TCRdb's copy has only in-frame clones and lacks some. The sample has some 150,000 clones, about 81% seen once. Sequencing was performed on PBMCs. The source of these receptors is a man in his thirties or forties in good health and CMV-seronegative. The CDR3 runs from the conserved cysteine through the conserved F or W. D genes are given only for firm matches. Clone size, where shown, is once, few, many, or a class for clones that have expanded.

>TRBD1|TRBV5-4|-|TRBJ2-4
TGTGCCAGCAGCTTGGGACAGGGGGCTGACAGTCAGTACTTC
CASSLGQGADSQYF
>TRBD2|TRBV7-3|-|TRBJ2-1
TGTGCCAGCAGCTTAACTGGGCGGGGGGGGTACAATGAGCAGTTCTTC
CASSLTGRGGYNEQFF
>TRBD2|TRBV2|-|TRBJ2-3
TGTGCCAGCAGTCCACTAGCGAGTGGCACAGATACGCAGTATTTT
CASSPLASGTDTQYF
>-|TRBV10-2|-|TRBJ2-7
TGCGCCAGCAGTGAAAATAGCGCTCACTTCTCCTACGAGCAGTACTTC
CASSENSAHFSYEQYF
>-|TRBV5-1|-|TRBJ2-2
TGCGCCAGCAGCCTCGACACAGACGCGACCGGGGAGCTGTTTTTT
CASSLDTDATGELFF
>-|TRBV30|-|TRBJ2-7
TGTGCCTGGAGCCCCGACGAGGGCTACGAGCAGTACTTC
CAWSPDEGYEQYF
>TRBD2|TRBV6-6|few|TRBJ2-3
TGTGCCAGCAGTTACTCCCCTAGCGGTGACACAGATACGCAGTATTTT
CASSYSPSGDTDTQYF
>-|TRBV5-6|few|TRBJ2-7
TGTGCCAGCAACCCCCTTACGGGAAGGGAGCAGTACTTC
CASNPLTGREQYF
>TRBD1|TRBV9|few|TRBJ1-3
TGTGCCAGCAGCGTAGCACAGGGGCCTGGAAACACCATATATTTT
CASSVAQGPGNTIYF
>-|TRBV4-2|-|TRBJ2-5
TGTGCCAGCAGCTCCCGGGGTAGCGCGCCGGAGACCCAGTACTTC
CASSSRGSAPETQYF
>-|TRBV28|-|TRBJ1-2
TGTGCCAGCAGTCAGAAAGGCTACACCTTC
CASSQKGYTF
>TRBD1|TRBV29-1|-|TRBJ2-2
TGCAGCGTTGAAGCCAGGGGGTTCACCGGGGAGCTGTTTTTT
CSVEARGFTGELFF
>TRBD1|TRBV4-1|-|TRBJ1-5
TGCGCCAGCAGCCAAGATGGAGTGAGGGACAGGGGATTCAATAGCAATCAGCCCCAGCATTTT
CASSQDGVRDRGFNSNQPQHF
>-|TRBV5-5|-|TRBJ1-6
TGTGCCAGCAGCCCACGGAGGACGAATTCACCCCTCCACTTT
CASSPRRTNSPLHF
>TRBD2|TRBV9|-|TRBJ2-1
TGTGCCAGCAGCGTAGGAGTAGCGGGGGGGCCCTACAATGAGCAGTTCTTC
CASSVGVAGGPYNEQFF
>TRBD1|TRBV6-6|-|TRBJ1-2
TGTGCCAGCAGTTCCCGACAGGGGGATAACTATGGCTACACCTTC
CASSSRQGDNYGYTF
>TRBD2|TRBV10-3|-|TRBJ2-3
TGTGCCATCAGTGAAGAGGGACTAGCGGGGGGCGCAGATACGCAGTATTTT
CAISEEGLAGGADTQYF
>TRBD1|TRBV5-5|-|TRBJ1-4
TGTGCCAGCAGCTTGGCATATGGGACAGGGGTTCAAAAACTGTTTTTT
CASSLAYGTGVQKLFF
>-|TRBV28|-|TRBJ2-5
TGTGCCAGCAGCACTGTCAGGGGCGTCCAAGAGACCCAGTACTTC
CASSTVRGVQETQYF
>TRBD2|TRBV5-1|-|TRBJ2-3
TGCGCCAGCAGCTGGGGACTAGCGGGAGGGTACGATACGCAGTATTTT
CASSWGLAGGYDTQYF
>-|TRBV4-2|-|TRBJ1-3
TGTGCCAGCAGCCACGCCTTTGAGAACCGAAACACCATATATTTT
CASSHAFENRNTIYF
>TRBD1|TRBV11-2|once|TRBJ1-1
TGTGCCAGCCGGCAGACAGGGGATCTCACTGAAGCTTTCTTT
CASRQTGDLTEAFF
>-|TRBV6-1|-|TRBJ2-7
TGTGCCAGCAGTGACACAGGGACCGAGCAGTACTTC
CASSDTGTEQYF
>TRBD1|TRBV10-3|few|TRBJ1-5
TGTGCCATCAGTGACTCGGCAGGGGGCTCTCAGCCCCAGCATTTT
CAISDSAGGSQPQHF
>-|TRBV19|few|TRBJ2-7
TGTGCCAGTAGTGCCCCCTGGGAGGTCGGCGAGCAGTACTTC
CASSAPWEVGEQYF
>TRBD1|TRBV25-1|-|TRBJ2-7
TGTGCCAGCAGTGCGGGGACAGGGGGCCACGAGCAGTACTTC
CASSAGTGGHEQYF
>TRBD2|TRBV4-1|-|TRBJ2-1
TGCGCCAGCAGCCATACTAGCGGTCGGGGTTTAAATGAGCAGTTCTTC
CASSHTSGRGLNEQFF
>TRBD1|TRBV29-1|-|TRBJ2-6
TGCAGCGTTGAAGGGAACAGGGGTAAAGACTCTGGGGCCAACGTCCTGACTTTC
CSVEGNRGKDSGANVLTF
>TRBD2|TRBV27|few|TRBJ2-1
TGTGCCAGCAGTTCAGCACTAGCGGGATCAAATGAGCAGTTCTTC
CASSSALAGSNEQFF
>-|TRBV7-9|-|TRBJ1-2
TGTGCCAGCAGCTTAGCCGGGAACTATGGCTACACCTTC
CASSLAGNYGYTF
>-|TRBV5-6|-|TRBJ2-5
TGTGCCAGCAGCTTGGGGGTCACCTGGTCAGGTACCCAGTACTTC
CASSLGVTWSGTQYF
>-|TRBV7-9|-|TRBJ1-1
TGTGCCAGCAGTATAATAGAGAACACTGAAGCTTTCTTT
CASSIIENTEAFF
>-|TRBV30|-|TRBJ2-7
TGTGCCTGGTTACCTCAGGGGAGCTCCTACGAGCAGTACTTC
CAWLPQGSSYEQYF
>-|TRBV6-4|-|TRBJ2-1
TGTGCCAGCAGTGACTGGCAGGGAAGCAATGAGCAGTTCTTC
CASSDWQGSNEQFF
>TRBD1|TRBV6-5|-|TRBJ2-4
TGTGCCAGCAGCCCCGGGACAGGACACAGTCAGTACTTC
CASSPGTGHSQYF
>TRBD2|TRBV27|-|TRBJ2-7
TGTGCCAGCAGTTTAAAGGGACTAGCGGGAGGATGGGGCTACGAGCAGTACTTC
CASSLKGLAGGWGYEQYF
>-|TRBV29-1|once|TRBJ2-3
TGCAGCGTTTTAAGCGGGTATGGCACAGATACGCAGTATTTT
CSVLSGYGTDTQYF
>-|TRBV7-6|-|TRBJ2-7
TGTGCCAGCAGCTCCGACTTGGACAGATTCTACGAGCAGTACTTC
CASSSDLDRFYEQYF
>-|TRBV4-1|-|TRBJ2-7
TGCGCCAGCAGCCAAGATCACCCGGGACTCCTAAAGCAGTACTTC
CASSQDHPGLLKQYF
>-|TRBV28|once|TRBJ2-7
TGTGCCAGCAGTTTGAGACAGGTTACGGACGAGCAGTACTTC
CASSLRQVTDEQYF
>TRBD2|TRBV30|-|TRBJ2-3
TGTGCCGCTAGCGGGAGGGCCATCGATACGCAGTATTTT
CAASGRAIDTQYF
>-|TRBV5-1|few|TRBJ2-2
TGCGCCAGCCGCCGCCGGACAGAAAGCGGGGAGCTGTTTTTT
CASRRRTESGELFF
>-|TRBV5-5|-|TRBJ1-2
TGTGCCAGCAGCTTGAGGGGTTCAGGGGATGGCTACACCTTC
CASSLRGSGDGYTF
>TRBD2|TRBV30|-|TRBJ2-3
TGTGCCTGGAGTGTAATAGCGGGAGAGGAGTATTTT
CAWSVIAGEEYF
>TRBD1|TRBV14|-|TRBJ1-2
TGTGCCAGCAGCCAAGGACAGGGGTATGGCTACACCTTC
CASSQGQGYGYTF
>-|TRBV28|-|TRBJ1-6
TGTGCCAGCACCGGCCTGCCACTTGGGGGGGAACCCCTCCACTTT
CASTGLPLGGEPLHF
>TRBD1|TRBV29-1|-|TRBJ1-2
TGCAGCGTTTCACCAGGACAGGGCTCGGGAGGCTACACCTTC
CSVSPGQGSGGYTF
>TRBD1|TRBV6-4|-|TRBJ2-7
TGTGCCAGTAGTGCGACAGGGACGACGGAAAAGTACTTC
CASSATGTTEKYF
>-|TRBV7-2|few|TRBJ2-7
TGTGCCAGCAGTCCACTAGTTTCTCCCGAGCAGTACTTC
CASSPLVSPEQYF
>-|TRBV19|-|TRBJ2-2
TGTGCCAGTAGTTATCCGGGGGGCCTGAACACCGGGGAGCTGTTTTTT
CASSYPGGLNTGELFF
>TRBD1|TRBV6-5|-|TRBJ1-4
TGTGCCAGCAGTTTATTCACAGGGGGCAGGAGAGAAAAACTGTTTTTT
CASSLFTGGRREKLFF
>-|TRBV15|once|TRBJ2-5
TGTGCCACCAGCAGAGGACCTGGAGGGGGCGAAGAGACCCAGTACTTC
CATSRGPGGGEETQYF
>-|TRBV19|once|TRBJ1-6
TGTGCCAGTAGTATAATGAAGGGGGATTCACCCCTCCACTTT
CASSIMKGDSPLHF